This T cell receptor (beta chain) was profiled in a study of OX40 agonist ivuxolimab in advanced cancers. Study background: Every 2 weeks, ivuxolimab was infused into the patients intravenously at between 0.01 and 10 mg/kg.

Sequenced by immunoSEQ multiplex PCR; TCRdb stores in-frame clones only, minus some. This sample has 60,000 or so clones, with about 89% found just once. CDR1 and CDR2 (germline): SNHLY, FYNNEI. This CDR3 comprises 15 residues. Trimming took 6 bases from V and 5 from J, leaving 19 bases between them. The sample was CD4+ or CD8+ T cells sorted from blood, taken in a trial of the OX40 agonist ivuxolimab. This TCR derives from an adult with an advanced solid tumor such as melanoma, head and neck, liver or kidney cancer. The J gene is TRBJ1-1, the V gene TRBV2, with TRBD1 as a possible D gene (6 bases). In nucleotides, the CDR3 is TGTGCCAGCAGCCGAGAACAGGGTTCGTTGACTGAAGCTTTCTTT. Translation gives CASSREQGSLTEAFF.